This entry features one T cell receptor beta chain sequence. The source of the sample is a study of blood T cell repertoires in COVID-19. Study-level background: Both acute and convalescent COVID-19 samples were obtained from the United States, Italy and Spain. Sample material is recorded as cDNA or gDNA derived from T cells, B-cell-depleted T cells, or PBMCs.

Original handling: Reference gene primers were amplified, and this amplification served to estimate nucleated cell counts. Sequencing was performed with immunoSEQ multiplex PCR; in TCRdb, only in-frame clones are kept and a portion is missing. Clonal size and the V and J genes are those of that table, whereas D and trimming came from the DNA. The sample contains approximately 300,000 clones, about 90% of which appear only once. The TCR sequence derives from a young man who had recovered from COVID-19. Sequenced sample: peripheral blood.

This CDR3 is CASSVATDWQGFYEQYF. For the CDR3, the DNA is TGTGCCAGCAGCGTAGCTACGGATTGGCAGGGATTCTACGAGCAGTACTTC. The chain has TRBV9 and TRBJ2-7; D might be TRBD1 (5 bases). The germline CDR1 and CDR2 sequences are SGDLS and YYNGEE. V lost 0 bases and J 3 bases, leaving 19 bases between the germline ends. This CDR3 spans 17 amino acids.